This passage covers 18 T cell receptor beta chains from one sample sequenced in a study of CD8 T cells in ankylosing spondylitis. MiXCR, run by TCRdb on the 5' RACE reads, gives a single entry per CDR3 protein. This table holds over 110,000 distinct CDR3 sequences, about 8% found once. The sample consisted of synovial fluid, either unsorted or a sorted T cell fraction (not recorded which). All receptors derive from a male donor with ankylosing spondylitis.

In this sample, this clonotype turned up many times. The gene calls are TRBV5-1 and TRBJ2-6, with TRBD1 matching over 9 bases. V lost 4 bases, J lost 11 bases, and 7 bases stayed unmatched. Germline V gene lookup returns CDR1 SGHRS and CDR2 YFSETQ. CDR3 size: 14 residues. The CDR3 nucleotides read TGCGCCAGCAGCCGTGGGACAGGGAAGGACGTCCTGACTTTC. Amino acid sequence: CASSRGTGKDVLTF.

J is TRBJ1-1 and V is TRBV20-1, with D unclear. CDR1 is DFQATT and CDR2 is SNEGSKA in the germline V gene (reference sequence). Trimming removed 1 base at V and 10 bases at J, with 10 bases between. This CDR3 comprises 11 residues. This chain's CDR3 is CSARVSEGAFF. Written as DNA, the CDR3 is TGCAGTGCTAGAGTGTCAGAGGGAGCTTTCTTT.

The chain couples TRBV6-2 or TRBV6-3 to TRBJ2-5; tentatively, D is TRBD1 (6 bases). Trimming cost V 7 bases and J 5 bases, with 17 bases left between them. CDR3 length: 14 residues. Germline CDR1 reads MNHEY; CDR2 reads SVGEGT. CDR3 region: CASTRGNTRETQYF. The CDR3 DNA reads TGTGCCAGCACCAGGGGAAACACACGGGAGACCCAGTACTTC.

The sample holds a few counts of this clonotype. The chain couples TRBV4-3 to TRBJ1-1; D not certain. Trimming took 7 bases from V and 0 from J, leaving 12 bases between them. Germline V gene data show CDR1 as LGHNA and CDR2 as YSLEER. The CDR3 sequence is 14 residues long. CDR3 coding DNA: TGCGCCAGCACGTCGGGAGGGCTGAACACTGAAGCTTTCTTT. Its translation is CASTSGGLNTEAFF.

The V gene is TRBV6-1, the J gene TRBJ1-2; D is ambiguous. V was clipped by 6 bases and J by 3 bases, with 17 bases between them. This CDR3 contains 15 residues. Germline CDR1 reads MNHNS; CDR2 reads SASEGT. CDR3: CASSLGEAAYYGYTF. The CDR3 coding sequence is TGTGCCAGCAGCCTTGGAGAGGCGGCTTACTATGGCTACACCTTC.

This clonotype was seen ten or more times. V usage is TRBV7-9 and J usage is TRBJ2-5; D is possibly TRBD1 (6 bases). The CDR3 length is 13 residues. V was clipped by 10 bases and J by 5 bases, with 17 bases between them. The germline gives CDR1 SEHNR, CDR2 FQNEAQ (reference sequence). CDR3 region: CATQMGATETQYF. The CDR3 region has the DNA TGTGCCACCCAGATGGGGGCGACCGAGACCCAGTACTTC.

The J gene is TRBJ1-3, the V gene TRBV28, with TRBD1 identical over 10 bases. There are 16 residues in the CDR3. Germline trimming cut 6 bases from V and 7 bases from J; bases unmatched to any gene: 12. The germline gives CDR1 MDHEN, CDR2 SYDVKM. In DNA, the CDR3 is TGTGCCAGCAGCTCCGGGACAGGGGAGGTCCGGAACACCATATATTTT. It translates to CASSSGTGEVRNTIYF.

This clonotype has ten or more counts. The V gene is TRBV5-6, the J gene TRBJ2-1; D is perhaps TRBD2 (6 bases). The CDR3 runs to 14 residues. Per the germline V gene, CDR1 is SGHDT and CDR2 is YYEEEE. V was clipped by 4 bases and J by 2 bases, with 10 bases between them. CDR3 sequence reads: CASSLGGPYNEQFF. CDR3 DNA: TGTGCCAGCAGCCTCGGAGGGCCCTACAATGAGCAGTTCTTC.

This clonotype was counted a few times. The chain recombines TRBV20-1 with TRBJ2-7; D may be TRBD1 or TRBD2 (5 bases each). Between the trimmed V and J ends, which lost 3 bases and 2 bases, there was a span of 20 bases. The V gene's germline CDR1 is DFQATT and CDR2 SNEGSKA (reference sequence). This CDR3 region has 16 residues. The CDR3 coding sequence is TGCAGTGCTAGTTCCGATGGGGCGGGCGGAACCTACGAGCAGTACTTC. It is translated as CSASSDGAGGTYEQYF.

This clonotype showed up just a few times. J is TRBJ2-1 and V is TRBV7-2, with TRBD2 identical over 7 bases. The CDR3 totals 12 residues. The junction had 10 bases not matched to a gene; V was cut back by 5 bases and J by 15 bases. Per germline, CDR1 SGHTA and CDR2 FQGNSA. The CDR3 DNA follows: TGTGCCAGCAGCACAACGACTAGCAGGGCGTTCTTC. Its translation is CASSTTTSRAFF.

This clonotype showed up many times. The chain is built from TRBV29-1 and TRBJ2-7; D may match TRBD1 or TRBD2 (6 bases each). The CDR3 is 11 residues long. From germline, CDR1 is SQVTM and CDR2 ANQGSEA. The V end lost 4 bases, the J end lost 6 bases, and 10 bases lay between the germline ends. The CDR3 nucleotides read TGCAGCGTTGGGACAGCGGGCGAGCAGTACTTC. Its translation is CSVGTAGEQYF.

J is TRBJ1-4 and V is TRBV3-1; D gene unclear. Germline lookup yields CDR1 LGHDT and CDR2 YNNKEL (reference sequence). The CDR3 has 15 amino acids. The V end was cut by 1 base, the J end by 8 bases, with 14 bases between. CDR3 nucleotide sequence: TGTGCCAGCAGCCAAGGGATCCGGGGTCGCGAAAAACTGTTTTTT. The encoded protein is CASSQGIRGREKLFF.

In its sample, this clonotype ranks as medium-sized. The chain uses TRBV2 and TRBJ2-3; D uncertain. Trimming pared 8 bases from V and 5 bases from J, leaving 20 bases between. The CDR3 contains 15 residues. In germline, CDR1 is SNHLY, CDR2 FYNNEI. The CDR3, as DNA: TGTGCCAGCGATCGCAAATCGCGGCCACAAGATACGCAGTATTTT. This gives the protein CASDRKSRPQDTQYF. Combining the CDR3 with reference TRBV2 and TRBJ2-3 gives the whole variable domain EPEVTQTPSHQVTQMGQEVILRCVPISNHLYFYWYRQILGQKVEFLVSFYNNEISEKSEIFDDQFSVERPDGSNFTLKIRSTKLEDSAMYFCASDRKSRPQDTQYFGPGTRLTVL.

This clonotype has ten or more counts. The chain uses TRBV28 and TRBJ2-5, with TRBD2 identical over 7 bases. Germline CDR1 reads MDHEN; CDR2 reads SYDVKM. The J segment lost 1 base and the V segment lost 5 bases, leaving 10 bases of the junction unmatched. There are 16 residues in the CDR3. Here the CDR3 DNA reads TGTGCCAGCAGTCTGGCCCCGGCTAGCGGCCAAGAGACCCAGTACTTC. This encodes CASSLAPASGQETQYF.

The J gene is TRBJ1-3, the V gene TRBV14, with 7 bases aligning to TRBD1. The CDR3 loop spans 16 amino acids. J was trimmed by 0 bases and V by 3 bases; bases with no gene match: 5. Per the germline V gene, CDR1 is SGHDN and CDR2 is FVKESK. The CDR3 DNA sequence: TGTGCCAGCAGCCATATCACAGGGGTCTCTGGAAACACCATATATTTT. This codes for CASSHITGVSGNTIYF.

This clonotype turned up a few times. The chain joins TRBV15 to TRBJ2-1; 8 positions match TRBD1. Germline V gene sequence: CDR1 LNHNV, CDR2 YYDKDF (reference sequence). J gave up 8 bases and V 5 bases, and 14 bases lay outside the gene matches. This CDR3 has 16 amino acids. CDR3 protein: CATSEEGDRGGDEQFF. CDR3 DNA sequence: TGTGCCACCAGCGAAGAGGGAGACAGGGGTGGCGATGAGCAGTTCTTC.

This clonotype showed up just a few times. CDR3 sequence (DNA): TGTGCCAGCTCACCCCATGCGGAGTCCGGGGAGCTGTTTTTT. This encodes CASSPHAESGELFF. The rearrangement joins TRBV18 to TRBJ2-2; D uncertain. Germline lookup yields CDR1 KGHSH and CDR2 LQKENI. The germline V and J ends were trimmed by 3 bases and 6 bases, with 11 bases remaining between them. The CDR3 extends over 14 amino acids.

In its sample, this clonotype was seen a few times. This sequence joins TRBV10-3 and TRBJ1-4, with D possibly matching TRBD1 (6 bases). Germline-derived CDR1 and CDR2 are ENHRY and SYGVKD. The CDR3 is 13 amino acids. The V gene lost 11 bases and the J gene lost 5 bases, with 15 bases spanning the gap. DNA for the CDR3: TGTGCCGCGTCAGGGGCCCCAAATGAAAAACTGTTTTTT. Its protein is CAASGAPNEKLFF.